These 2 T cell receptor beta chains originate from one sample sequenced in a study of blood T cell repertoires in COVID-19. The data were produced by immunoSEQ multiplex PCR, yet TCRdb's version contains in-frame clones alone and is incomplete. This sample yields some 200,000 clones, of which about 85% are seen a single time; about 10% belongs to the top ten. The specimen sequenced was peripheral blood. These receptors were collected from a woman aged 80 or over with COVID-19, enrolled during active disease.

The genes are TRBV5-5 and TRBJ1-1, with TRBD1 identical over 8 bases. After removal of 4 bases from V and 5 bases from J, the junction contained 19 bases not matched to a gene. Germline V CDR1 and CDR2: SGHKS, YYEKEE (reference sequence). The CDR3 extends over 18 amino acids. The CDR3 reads CASSLFPSPGQVETEAFF. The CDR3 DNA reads TGTGCCAGCAGCCTCTTCCCTTCACCGGGACAGGTGGAAACTGAAGCTTTCTTT.

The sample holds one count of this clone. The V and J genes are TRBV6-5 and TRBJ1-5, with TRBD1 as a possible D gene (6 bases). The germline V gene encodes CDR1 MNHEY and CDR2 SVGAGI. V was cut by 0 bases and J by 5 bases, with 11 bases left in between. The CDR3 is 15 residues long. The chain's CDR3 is CASSYSMGADQPQHF. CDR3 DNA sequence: TGTGCCAGCAGTTACTCCATGGGGGCGGATCAGCCCCAGCATTTT.